This T cell receptor beta chain was sequenced in a study of CD8+ T cells in alopecia areata. This CDR3 region has 17 residues. Germline V lookup: CDR1 MDHEN, CDR2 SYDVKM. Trimming pared 4 bases from V and 2 bases from J, leaving 21 bases between. RNA was isolated and reverse transcribed to cDNA, the sequencing template. Assay used: immunoSEQ multiplex PCR; TCRdb lists only in-frame clones, some missing. Of tens of thousands of clones in the sample, roughly 53% were seen once. Only a few counts were recorded for this clone. Its matching antigen is unknown. General study results and limits: Normal-skin resident alphabeta T cells also appear among scalp sample sequences.

A FACSAria was used to sort CD4+ and CD8+ T cells. These cells came from PBMCs. Sequencing input: NKG2D-high CD8+ T cells sorted from blood. The clonotype originates from a human donor with alopecia areata. The chain combines TRBV28 with TRBJ2-7; the D gene could be TRBD1 or TRBD2 (5 bases each). CDR3 region: CASSSILTGTSAYEQYF. In DNA form, the CDR3 reads TGTGCCAGCAGTTCAATCCTTACCGGGACGTCCGCCTACGAGCAGTACTTC.